The present entry profiles one TCR beta chain with its context. What it recognizes is unknown. The sample comes from a study of cytomegalovirus exposure and HLA in healthy donors. For the study at large: Earlier, 95 million to 140 million unique TCR beta sequences were recovered from around 190 million T cells by an analysis.

CDR3 length equals 12 residues. In germline, CDR1 is SGHDN, CDR2 FVKESK. Germline trimming cut 6 bases from V and 7 bases from J; bases unmatched to any gene: 2. Study findings and constraints: It was approximately 150 TCR beta chains that were listed as cytomegalovirus-associated.

This PCR relied on a set of 60 Vbeta primers and 13 Jbeta primers. Assay used: immunoSEQ multiplex PCR; TCRdb lists only in-frame clones, some missing. The sample has under 110,000 clones; about 70% are singletons. The sample comprised PBMCs. The TCR was taken from a woman aged 45-65 years in good health and CMV-seropositive. This sequence joins TRBV14 and TRBJ2-1; TRBD1 matches at 8 bases. The CDR3 protein is CASRDRENEQFF. In DNA form, the CDR3 reads TGTGCCAGCAGGGACAGGGAAAATGAGCAGTTCTTC.